These 9 T cell receptor beta chains came from one sample sequenced in a study of OX40 agonist ivuxolimab in advanced cancers. Method: immunoSEQ multiplex PCR; TCRdb's copy keeps in-frame clones and lacks some. The sample shows about 13,000 clones, roughly 84% of them seen only once. Sample: CD4+ or CD8+ T cells sorted from blood, taken in a trial of the OX40 agonist ivuxolimab. Receptors were obtained from an adult with an advanced solid tumor such as melanoma, head and neck, liver or kidney cancer.

This sequence joins TRBV28 and TRBJ1-2; D may be TRBD1 (6 bases). Germline CDR1 and CDR2: MDHEN and SYDVKM. Deletions cut 3 bases from V and 7 bases from J, with 15 bases between. This CDR3 has 14 amino acids. Here the CDR3 DNA reads TGTGCCAGCAGTTTTAACAGGGAAAAGGGTGGCTACACCTTC. Protein: CASSFNREKGGYTF.

The V gene is TRBV25-1, the J gene TRBJ2-1; TRBD1 aligns across 9 bases. The V and J ends lost 4 bases and 3 bases, in that order; junction bases with no gene match: 1. CDR3 size: 14 residues. Germline V gives CDR1 MGHDK, CDR2 SYGVNS. This CDR3 is CASSGQGVYNEQFF. The CDR3 nucleotides are TGTGCCAGCAGTGGACAGGGGGTCTACAATGAGCAGTTCTTC.

The CDR3: CASSRLHRELYNEQFF. The CDR3 nucleotides read TGTGCCAGCAGTCGTCTCCATCGGGAACTCTACAATGAGCAGTTCTTC. V gene TRBV27 combines with J gene TRBJ2-1; possible D gene TRBD2, 5 bases. Trimming removed 5 bases at V and 3 bases at J, with 17 bases between. This CDR3 contains 16 residues. In germline, CDR1 is MNHEY, CDR2 SMNVEV (reference sequence).

J is TRBJ2-5 and V is TRBV9; 14 nucleotides agree with TRBD2. There are 15 residues in the CDR3. V shed 6 bases and J 5 bases; nucleotides not matched to a gene: 6. CDR1 is SGDLS and CDR2 is YYNGEE in the germline V gene. CDR3 sequence (DNA): TGTGCCAGCACGACTAGCGGGGGGGCTGGGGAGACCCAGTACTTC. Protein: CASTTSGGAGETQYF.

The V call is TRBV5-6, the J call TRBJ2-5; no reliable D call. The V end lost 4 bases, the J end lost 3 bases, and 16 bases lay between the germline ends. The CDR3 sequence is 15 residues long. CDR1 SGHDT and CDR2 YYEEEE come from the germline V gene. The CDR3 is CASSDWRLQKETQYF. For the CDR3, the DNA is TGTGCCAGCAGCGACTGGCGGTTACAGAAAGAGACCCAGTACTTC.

This sequence joins TRBV7-9 and TRBJ2-7, with D possibly being TRBD1 (5 bases). CDR1 and CDR2 from the germline V gene are SEHNR and FQNEAQ (reference sequence). The CDR3 is 14 amino acids. The V end was cut by 1 base, the J end by 5 bases, with 12 bases between. Here the CDR3 DNA reads TGTGCCAGCAGCTTAGAAGGCAGGGTAAACGAGCAGTACTTC. Its protein is CASSLEGRVNEQYF. Filled out from reference TRBV7-9 and TRBJ2-7, the complete variable domain reads DTGVSQNPRHKITKRGQNVTFRCDPISEHNRLYWYRQTLGQGPEFLTYFQNEAQLEKSRLLSDRFSAERPKGSFSTLEIQRTEQGDSAMYLCASSLEGRVNEQYFGPGTRLTVT.

The chain recombines TRBV9 with TRBJ2-1, with 12 positions matching TRBD2. The CDR3 is made up of 17 amino acids. Germline-derived CDR1 and CDR2 are SGDLS and YYNGEE. The V gene end was trimmed by 2 bases and the J gene end by 9 bases; junction bases not matched to a gene: 12. The CDR3 bases are TGTGCCAGCAGCGTGGACCCTGGACTAGCGGGATGGAGTGAGCAGTTCTTC. Translating it yields CASSVDPGLAGWSEQFF.

The rearrangement uses TRBV10-1 and TRBJ1-6, with 7 bases fitting TRBD1. V dropped 3 bases and J dropped 6; count of bases not matched to a gene: 11. Germline CDR1 reads WNHNN; CDR2 reads SYGVQD (reference sequence). CDR3 length equals 17 residues. The CDR3 loop is CASSEPPKDRANSPLHF. The CDR3 DNA is TGCGCCAGCAGTGAACCCCCCAAAGACAGGGCTAATTCACCCCTCCACTTT.

The chain has TRBV28 and TRBJ2-5; the D gene is possibly TRBD1 (5 bases). Per germline, CDR1 MDHEN and CDR2 SYDVKM. Trimming took 6 bases from V and 5 from J, leaving 16 bases between them. The CDR3 runs to 14 residues. CDR3 amino acids: CASSVQGSRETQYF. DNA of the CDR3: TGTGCCAGCAGCGTCCAGGGTAGCAGGGAGACCCAGTACTTC.